The entry that follows covers one T cell receptor (beta chain) sequence. TCRdb's copy holds only in-frame clones and misses some; the assay was immunoSEQ multiplex PCR. Found here are roughly 20,000 clones, 80% of them singletons; the top ten hold 9.5% to 15%. This entry comes from a study of blood T cell repertoires in COVID-19. Study context: The origin of the acute and convalescent COVID-19 samples was the United States, Italy and Spain. In each case, the material was cDNA or gDNA derived from T cells, B-cell-depleted T cells, or PBMCs.

The receptor comes from a man in his sixties with active COVID-19. Material: peripheral blood.

The CDR3 spells CASKGGSDTGELFF. The CDR3 DNA follows: TGTGCCAGCAAAGGGGGCTCGGACACCGGGGAGCTGTTTTTT. The V gene is TRBV6-5, the J gene TRBJ2-2; 7 nucleotides agree with TRBD1. With V trimmed by 7 bases and J by 3 bases, 5 bases remained unmatched. The germline gives CDR1 MNHEY, CDR2 SVGAGI. The CDR3 has 14 amino acids.